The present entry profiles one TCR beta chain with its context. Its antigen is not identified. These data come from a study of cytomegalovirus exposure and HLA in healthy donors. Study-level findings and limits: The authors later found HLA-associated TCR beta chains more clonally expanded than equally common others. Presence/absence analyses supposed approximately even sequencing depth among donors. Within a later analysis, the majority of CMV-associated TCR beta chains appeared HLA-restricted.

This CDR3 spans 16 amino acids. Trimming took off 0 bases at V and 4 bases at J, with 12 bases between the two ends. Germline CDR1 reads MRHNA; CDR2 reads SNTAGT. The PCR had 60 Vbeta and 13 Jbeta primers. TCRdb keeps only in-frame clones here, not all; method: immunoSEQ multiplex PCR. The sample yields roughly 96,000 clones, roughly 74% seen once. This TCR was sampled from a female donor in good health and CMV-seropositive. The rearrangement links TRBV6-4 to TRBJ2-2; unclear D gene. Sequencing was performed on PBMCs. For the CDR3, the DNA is TGTGCCAGCAGTGACTCCCCCGACAAGCTCACCGGGGAGCTGTTTTTT. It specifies CASSDSPDKLTGELFF.